This T cell receptor (beta chain) was documented in a study of blood T cells in healthy people across ages. On the study more broadly: The capture of about one barcoded beta molecule per two T cells was achieved by template switching. General study points: In long-lived donors, naive CD4+ cell counts and diversity exceeded those of aged donors. The study lacked donor CMV status, which possibly confounded expanded clonotype changes.

Alongside a J-beta primer mix, a sample-barcoded 5' primer served in a second PCR lasting about 6 to 11 cycles. Each CDR3 protein is one row after TCRdb ran MiXCR on the 5' RACE reads. Of around 1,000,000 distinct CDR3 sequences listed, approximately 26% are singletons. The V gene's germline CDR1 is DFQATT and CDR2 SNEGSKA (reference sequence). The CDR3 runs 14 residues. The V and J ends lost 0 bases and 2 bases respectively, with 8 bases between them. Investigators took 8 to 10 milliliters of peripheral blood from every donor. This clonotype has just a few counts. Its antigen is unidentified. Another study also made use of these data, one on T cells of mothers and their children.

The rearrangement joins TRBV20-1 to TRBJ2-1, with D hard to call. The specimen sequenced was blood. The source is a girl aged 2-10 years in good health. The CDR3 reads CSARDQLAYNEQFF. In DNA, the CDR3 is TGCAGTGCTAGAGATCAGTTGGCCTACAATGAGCAGTTCTTC.